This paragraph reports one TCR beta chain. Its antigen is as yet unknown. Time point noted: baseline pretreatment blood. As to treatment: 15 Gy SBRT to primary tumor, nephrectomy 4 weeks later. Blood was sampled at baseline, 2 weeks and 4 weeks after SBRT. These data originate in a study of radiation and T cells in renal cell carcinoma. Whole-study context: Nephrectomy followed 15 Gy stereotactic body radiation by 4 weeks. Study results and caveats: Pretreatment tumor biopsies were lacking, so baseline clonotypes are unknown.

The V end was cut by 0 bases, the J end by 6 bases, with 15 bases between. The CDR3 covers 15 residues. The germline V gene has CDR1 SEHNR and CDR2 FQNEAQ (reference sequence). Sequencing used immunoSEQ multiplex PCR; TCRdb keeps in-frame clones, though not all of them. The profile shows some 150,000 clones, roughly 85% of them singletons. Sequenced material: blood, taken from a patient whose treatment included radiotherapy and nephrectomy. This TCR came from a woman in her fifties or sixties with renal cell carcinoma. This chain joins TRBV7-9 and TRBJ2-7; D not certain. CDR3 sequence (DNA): TGTGCCAGCAGCTTAGCGCTAACCGTGTCGCTCGAGCAGTACTTC. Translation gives CASSLALTVSLEQYF.